The source of this T cell receptor beta chain is a study of T cell changes during pregnancy in multiple sclerosis. Measured with immunoSEQ multiplex PCR; TCRdb has only the in-frame clones, and not every one. The table lists 20,000 to 25,000 clones, under 95% of them singletons. The sample consisted of CD4+ T cells from peripheral blood mononuclear cells, taken in the third trimester of pregnancy. The sequence was collected from a female donor with multiple sclerosis, enrolled in a pregnancy study.

The CDR3 coding sequence is TGTGCTAGTGGTTTGGAACCCCGGGACTCCCCGAGGTGGTATGAGCAGTTCTTC. Translated: CASGLEPRDSPRWYEQFF. The chain links TRBV12-5 to TRBJ2-1; tentatively, D is TRBD2 (6 bases). The CDR3 totals 18 residues. Trimming cost V 1 base and J 8 bases, with 24 bases left between them. The germline CDR1 and CDR2 sequences are LGHNT and FRNRAP. Together with reference TRBV12-5 and TRBJ2-1, the CDR3 gives the full variable domain: DARVTQTPRHKVTEMGQEVTMRCQPILGHNTVFWYRQTMMQGLELLAYFRNRAPLDDSGMPKDRFSAEMPDATLATLKIQPSEPRDSAVYFCASGLEPRDSPRWYEQFFGPGTRLTVL.